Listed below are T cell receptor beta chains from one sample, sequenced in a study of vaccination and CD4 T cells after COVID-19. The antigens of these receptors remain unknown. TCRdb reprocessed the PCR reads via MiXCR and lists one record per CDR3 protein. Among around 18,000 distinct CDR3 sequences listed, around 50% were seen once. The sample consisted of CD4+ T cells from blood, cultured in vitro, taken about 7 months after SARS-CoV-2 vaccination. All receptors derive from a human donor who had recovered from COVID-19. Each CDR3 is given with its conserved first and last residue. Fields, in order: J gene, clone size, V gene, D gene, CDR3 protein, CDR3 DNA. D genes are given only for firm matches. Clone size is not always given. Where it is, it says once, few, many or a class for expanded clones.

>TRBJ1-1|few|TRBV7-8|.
CASSWEQGNTEAFF
TGTGCCAGCAGCTGGGAGCAGGGAAACACTGAAGCTTTCTTT
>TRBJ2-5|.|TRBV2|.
CASRSFFQETQYF
TGTGCCAGCAGGAGCTTTTTCCAAGAGACCCAGTACTTC
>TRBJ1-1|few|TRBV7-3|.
CASSLNGNTEAFF
TGTGCCAGCAGCTTAAACGGGAACACTGAAGCTTTCTTT
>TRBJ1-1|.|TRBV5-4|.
CASSAVLPNTEAFF
TGTGCCAGCAGCGCGGTTCTCCCGAACACTGAAGCTTTCTTT
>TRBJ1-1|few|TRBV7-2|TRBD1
CASSPWDRRTEAFF
TGTGCCAGCAGCCCCTGGGACAGAAGAACTGAAGCTTTCTTT
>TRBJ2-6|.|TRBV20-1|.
CSASLKSGANVLTF
TGCAGTGCTAGCCTCAAATCTGGGGCCAACGTCCTGACTTTC
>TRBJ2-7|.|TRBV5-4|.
CASSLGGKRVSSYEQYF
TGTGCCAGCAGCTTGGGGGGCAAGAGAGTTAGCTCCTACGAGCAGTACTTC
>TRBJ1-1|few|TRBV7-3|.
CASSLTTGALAFF
TGTGCCAGCAGCTTAACGACGGGGGCTCTAGCTTTCTTT
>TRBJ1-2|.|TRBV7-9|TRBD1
CASSLQGANGYTF
TGTGCCAGCAGCTTACAGGGGGCGAATGGCTACACCTTC
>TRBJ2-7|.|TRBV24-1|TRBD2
CATTAGGTSSYEQYF
TGTGCCACCACAGCGGGGGGCACTTCCTCCTACGAGCAGTACTTC
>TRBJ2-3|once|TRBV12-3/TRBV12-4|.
CASSGNSGTDTQYF
TGTGCCAGCAGTGGCAATAGCGGCACAGATACGCAGTATTTT
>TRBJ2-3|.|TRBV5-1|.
CASSLDPDTQYF
TGCGCCAGCAGCTTGGATCCAGATACGCAGTATTTT
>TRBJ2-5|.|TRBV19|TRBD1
CASRGDRPTQYF
TGTGCCAGCAGAGGGGACAGACCCACCCAGTACTTC
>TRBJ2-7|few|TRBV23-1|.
CASSPLSGEGYEQYF
TGCGCCAGCAGTCCCCTTTCAGGGGAAGGCTACGAGCAGTACTTC
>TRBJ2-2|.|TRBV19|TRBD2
CAGRLAGDTGELFF
TGTGCCGGCCGACTAGCGGGGGACACCGGGGAGCTGTTTTTT
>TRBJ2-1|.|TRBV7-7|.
CASSLTLYNEQFF
TGTGCTAGCAGCTTGACCCTCTACAATGAGCAGTTCTTC
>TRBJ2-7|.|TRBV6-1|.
CASSEALSAEQYF
TGTGCCAGCAGTGAAGCGCTATCTGCCGAGCAGTACTTC
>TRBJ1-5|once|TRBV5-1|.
CASSAGGNANQPQHF
TGCGCCAGCAGCGCGGGAGGAAATGCCAATCAGCCCCAGCATTTT
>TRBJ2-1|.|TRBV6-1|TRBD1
CASRPGQGAWGGEQFF
TGTGCCAGCAGACCGGGACAGGGGGCGTGGGGAGGTGAGCAGTTCTTC
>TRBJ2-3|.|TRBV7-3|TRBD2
CASSLGLARNTDTQYF
TGTGCCAGCAGCTTAGGACTAGCGCGAAACACAGATACGCAGTATTTT
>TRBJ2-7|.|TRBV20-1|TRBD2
CSASGGRGEQYF
TGCAGTGCTAGCGGGGGGAGGGGCGAGCAGTACTTC
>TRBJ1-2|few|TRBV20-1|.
CSVRTRAVNYGYTF
TGCAGTGTGCGGACCCGGGCAGTTAACTATGGCTACACCTTC
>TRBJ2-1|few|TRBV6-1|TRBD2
CASSGTSLHEQFF
TGTGCCAGTTCCGGGACTAGCCTCCATGAGCAGTTCTTC
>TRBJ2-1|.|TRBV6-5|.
CASSYVRGAGEQFF
TGTGCCAGCAGTTACGTCAGGGGCGCGGGTGAGCAGTTCTTC
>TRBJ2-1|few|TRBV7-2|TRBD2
CASSPNSLAGVYNEQFF
TGTGCCAGCAGCCCGAACTCTCTAGCGGGAGTGTACAATGAGCAGTTCTTC
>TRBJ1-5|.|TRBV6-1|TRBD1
CASRPRTGGAGNQPQHF
TGTGCCAGCAGACCTCGGACAGGGGGCGCAGGCAATCAGCCCCAGCATTTT
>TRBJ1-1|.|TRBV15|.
CATSRDLGGVGGEAFF
TGTGCCACCAGCAGAGATTTGGGGGGCGTGGGTGGTGAAGCTTTCTTT
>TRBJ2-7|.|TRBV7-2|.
CASSLAGGPTYEQYF
TGTGCCAGCAGCTTAGCGGGGGGCCCTACCTACGAGCAGTACTTC
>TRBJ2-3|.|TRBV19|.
CASSIGADTDTQYF
TGTGCCAGTAGTATAGGTGCAGACACAGATACGCAGTATTTT
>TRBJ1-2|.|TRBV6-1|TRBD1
CASSEGTGMYGYTF
TGTGCCAGCAGTGAGGGGACAGGCATGTATGGCTACACCTTC
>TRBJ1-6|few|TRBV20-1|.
CSASSTIDNSPLHF
TGCAGTGCTAGCTCAACAATTGATAATTCACCCCTCCACTTT
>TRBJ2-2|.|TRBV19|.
CASSILGTGELFF
TGTGCCAGTAGTATCCTGGGGACCGGGGAGCTGTTTTTT
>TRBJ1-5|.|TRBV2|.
CASREDSNQPQHF
TGTGCCAGCAGAGAGGACAGCAATCAGCCCCAGCATTTT
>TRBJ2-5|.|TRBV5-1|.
CASSLPGGETQYF
TGCGCCAGCAGCCTCCCGGGCGGGGAGACCCAGTACTTC
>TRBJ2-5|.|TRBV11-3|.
CASSLERWETQYF
TGTGCCAGCAGCTTAGAGCGTTGGGAGACCCAGTACTTC
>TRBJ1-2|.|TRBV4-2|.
CASSQETHRKYTF
TGTGCCAGCAGCCAAGAGACTCACAGGAAGTACACCTTC
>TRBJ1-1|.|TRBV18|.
CASSPGRTEAFF
TGTGCCAGCTCACCCGGCAGAACTGAAGCTTTCTTT
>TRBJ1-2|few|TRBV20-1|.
CSARFPSPGFAHYGYTF
TGCAGTGCTAGATTTCCCTCTCCCGGCTTCGCTCACTATGGCTACACCTTC
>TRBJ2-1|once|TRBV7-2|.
CASSLAASRSYNEQFF
TGTGCCAGCAGCTTAGCGGCTAGCCGCTCCTACAATGAGCAGTTCTTC
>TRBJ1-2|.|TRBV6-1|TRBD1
CASSPRQGHYGYTF
TGTGCCAGCAGTCCCCGACAGGGGCACTATGGCTACACCTTC
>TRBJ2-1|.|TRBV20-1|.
CSASGGLGSYNEQFF
TGCAGTGCTAGTGGGGGGCTTGGCTCCTACAATGAGCAGTTCTTC
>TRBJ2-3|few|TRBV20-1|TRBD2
CSARVALAEHNTQYF
TGCAGTGCTAGAGTGGCACTAGCGGAACATAATACGCAGTATTTT
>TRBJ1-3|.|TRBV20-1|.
CSARVQYSGNTIYF
TGCAGTGCTAGAGTCCAGTACTCTGGAAACACCATATATTTT
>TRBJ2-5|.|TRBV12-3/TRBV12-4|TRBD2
CASTKRESQETQYF
TGTGCCAGCACAAAGCGGGAGAGCCAAGAGACCCAGTACTTC
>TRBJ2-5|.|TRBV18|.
CASSSNQETQYF
TGTGCCAGCTCATCAAACCAAGAGACCCAGTACTTC
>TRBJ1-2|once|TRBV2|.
CASHITQAINYGYTF
TGTGCCAGCCACATAACACAGGCGATTAACTATGGCTACACCTTC